The clone carrying this TCR beta chain has just a few counts. Antigen unknown. This entry belongs to a study of naive and memory T cell subsets. Study conclusions and caveats: Over 90% of naive TCR sequences appeared only once, unlike memory subsets. Clonotypes are single alpha or beta chains, not paired receptors.

Both TRBC1 and TRBC2 were covered by a beta constant-region primer of two equimolar oligonucleotides. The cDNA 3' end received a ligated single-stranded oligonucleotide carrying the SP2 primer and a 12-nucleotide UMI. Four rounds of PCR amplified the ligated cDNA using nested alpha and beta constant-region primers plus SP2. TCRdb reanalysed the UMI-ligation and nested PCR reads using MiXCR and keeps one entry per CDR3 protein. The table has about 4,600 distinct CDR3 sequences, around 6.9% seen once. The receptor was derived from a human donor in good health. Sequenced sample: CD4+ TEMRA cells from blood. Described subset: effector memory re-expressing CD45RA, CD45RA+ CD27-.

CDR3 DNA sequence: TGTGCCAGCATTTCAGATTTATACGAGCAGTACTTC. Translating it yields CASISDLYEQYF. V gene TRBV28 combines with J gene TRBJ2-7, with D hard to call. V gave up 7 bases and J gave up 4 bases, with 11 bases separating them. This CDR3 has 12 residues. In germline, CDR1 is MDHEN, CDR2 SYDVKM.